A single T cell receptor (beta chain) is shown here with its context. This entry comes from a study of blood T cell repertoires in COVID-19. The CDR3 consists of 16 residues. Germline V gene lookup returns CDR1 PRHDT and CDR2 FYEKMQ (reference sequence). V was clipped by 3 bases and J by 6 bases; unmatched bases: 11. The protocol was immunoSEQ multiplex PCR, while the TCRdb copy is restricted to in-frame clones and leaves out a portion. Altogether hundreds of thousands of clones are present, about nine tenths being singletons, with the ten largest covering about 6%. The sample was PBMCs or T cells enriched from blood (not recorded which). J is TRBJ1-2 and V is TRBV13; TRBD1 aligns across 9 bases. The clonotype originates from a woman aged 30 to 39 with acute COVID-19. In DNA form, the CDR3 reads TGTGCCAGCAGCTTCACGGGACAGGGAACCACTCATGGCTACACCTTC. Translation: CASSFTGQGTTHGYTF.